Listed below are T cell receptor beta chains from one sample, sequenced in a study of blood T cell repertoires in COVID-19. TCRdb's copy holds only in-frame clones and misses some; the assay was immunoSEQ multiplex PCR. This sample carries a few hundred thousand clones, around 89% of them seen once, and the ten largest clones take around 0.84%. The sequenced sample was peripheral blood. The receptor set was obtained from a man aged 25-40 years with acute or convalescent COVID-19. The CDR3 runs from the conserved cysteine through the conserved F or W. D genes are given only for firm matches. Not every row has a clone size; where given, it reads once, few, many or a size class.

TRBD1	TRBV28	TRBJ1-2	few	CASTQGQGRGYTF	TGTGCCAGCACCCAGGGACAGGGTCGTGGCTACACCTTC
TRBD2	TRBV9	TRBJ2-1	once	CASSAGLSSYNEQFF	TGTGCCAGCAGCGCGGGACTATCCTCCTACAATGAGCAGTTCTTC
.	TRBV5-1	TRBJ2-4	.	CASHRVKSKNIQYF	TGCGCCAGCCACCGGGTCAAGAGTAAAAACATTCAGTACTTC
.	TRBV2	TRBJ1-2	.	CASSEVRGGYTF	TGTGCCAGCAGTGAAGTACGCGGTGGCTACACCTTC
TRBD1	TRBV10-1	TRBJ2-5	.	CASSGSRRDSEETQYF	TGCGCCAGCAGTGGATCCCGTAGGGACAGCGAAGAGACCCAGTACTTC
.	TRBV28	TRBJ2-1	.	CASSYPETGFWSYNEQFF	TGTGCCAGCAGTTATCCCGAAACAGGTTTTTGGTCCTACAATGAGCAGTTCTTC
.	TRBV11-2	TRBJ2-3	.	CASSLSQGTQYF	TGTGCCAGCAGCTTAAGTCAGGGTACGCAGTATTTT
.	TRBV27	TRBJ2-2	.	CASSLRNTGELFF	TGTGCCAGCAGTTTGAGGAACACCGGGGAGCTGTTTTTT
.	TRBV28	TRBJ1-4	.	CASSSGATNEKLFF	TGTGCCAGCAGTTCAGGCGCGACCAATGAAAAACTGTTTTTT
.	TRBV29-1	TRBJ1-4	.	CSVVTGLREEKLFF	TGCAGCGTTGTAACAGGGCTCAGGGAAGAAAAACTGTTTTTT
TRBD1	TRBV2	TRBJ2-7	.	CASSEGQGAYEQYF	TGTGCCAGCAGTGAAGGACAGGGGGCCTACGAGCAGTACTTC
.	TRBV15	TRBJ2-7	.	CATSTGTGDSYEQYF	TGTGCCACCAGCACCGGGACTGGCGACTCCTACGAGCAGTACTTC
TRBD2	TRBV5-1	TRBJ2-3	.	CASSLYGSGDTDTQYF	TGCGCCAGCAGCTTGTACGGGAGCGGGGACACAGATACGCAGTATTTT
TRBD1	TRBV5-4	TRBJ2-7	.	CASSPGTGTYEQYF	TGTGCCAGCAGCCCCGGGACAGGCACCTACGAGCAGTACTTC
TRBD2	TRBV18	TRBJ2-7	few	CASSPRGGDEQYF	TGTGCCAGCTCACCTAGGGGAGGGGACGAGCAGTACTTC
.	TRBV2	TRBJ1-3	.	CASSTSGNTIYF	TGTGCCAGCAGTACTTCTGGAAACACCATATATTTT
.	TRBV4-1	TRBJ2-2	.	CASSLKKGGDTGELFF	TGCGCCAGCAGCCTCAAAAAGGGGGGGGACACCGGGGAGCTGTTTTTT
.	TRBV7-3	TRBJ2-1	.	CASSTRGTGRNEQFF	TGTGCCAGCAGTACCCGGGGGACGGGGAGGAATGAGCAGTTCTTC
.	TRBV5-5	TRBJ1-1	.	CASSLSRGGTEAFF	TGTGCCAGCAGCTTGTCCCGGGGAGGCACTGAAGCTTTCTTT
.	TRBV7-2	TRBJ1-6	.	CASSHTPRVRSPLHF	TGTGCCAGCAGCCATACCCCACGGGTACGGTCACCCCTCCACTTT
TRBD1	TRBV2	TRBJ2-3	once	CASSEGQTQYF	TGTGCCAGCAGTGAGGGACAGACGCAGTATTTT
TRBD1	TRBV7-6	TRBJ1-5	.	CASSSTGGGQPQHF	TGTGCCAGCAGCTCAACAGGGGGAGGTCAGCCCCAGCATTTT
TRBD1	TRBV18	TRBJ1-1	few	CASSLRQGVSGGAFF	TGTGCCAGCTCCCTAAGACAGGGGGTATCGGGTGGAGCTTTCTTT
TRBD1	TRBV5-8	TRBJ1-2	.	CASSGYNRGRGYGYTF	TGTGCCAGCAGCGGATACAACAGGGGGCGCGGCTATGGCTACACCTTC
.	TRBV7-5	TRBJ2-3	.	CARSFSSGGTDTQYF	TGTGCCAGAAGCTTTAGCTCTGGTGGCACAGATACGCAGTATTTT
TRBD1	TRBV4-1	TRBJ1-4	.	CASSQDLGRTGGGEKLFF	TGCGCCAGCAGCCAAGATTTGGGCCGGACAGGGGGTGGTGAAAAACTGTTTTTT
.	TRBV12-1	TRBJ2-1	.	CASSFVFMPDFKKSPSYNEQFF	TGTGCCAGCAGCTTTGTGTTTATGCCAGACTTTAAAAAATCACCCTCCTACAATGAGCAGTTCTTC
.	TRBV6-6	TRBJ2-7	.	CASGSYVASETHEQYF	TGTGCCAGCGGGAGTTATGTGGCTAGCGAAACCCACGAGCAGTACTTC
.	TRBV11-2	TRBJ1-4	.	CASSRGGPNEKLFF	TGTGCCAGCAGCCGGGGGGGTCCTAATGAAAAACTGTTTTTT
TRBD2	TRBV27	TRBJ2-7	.	CASSLKTGGLYEQYF	TGTGCCAGCAGTTTAAAAACGGGAGGGCTGTACGAGCAGTACTTC
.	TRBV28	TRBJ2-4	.	CASSFFIGQSFNIQYF	TGTGCCAGCAGTTTTTTTATAGGACAGTCTTTTAACATTCAGTACTTC
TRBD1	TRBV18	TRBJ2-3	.	CASSLNLGGPDTQYF	TGTGCCAGCTCCCTAAATTTAGGGGGCCCAGATACGCAGTATTTT
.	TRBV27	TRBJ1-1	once	CASSFAGANTEAFF	TGTGCCAGCAGTTTCGCAGGGGCGAACACTGAAGCTTTCTTT
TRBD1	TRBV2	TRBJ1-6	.	CASRKTGTGNSPLHF	TGTGCCAGCAGGAAGACCGGGACAGGGAATTCACCCCTCCACTTT
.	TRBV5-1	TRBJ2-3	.	CASSRFGGDTQYF	TGCGCCAGCTCCCGTTTTGGAGGGGATACGCAGTATTTT
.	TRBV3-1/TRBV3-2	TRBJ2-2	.	CASSLQGAGELFF	TGTGCCAGCAGCCTCCAGGGCGCCGGGGAGCTGTTTTTT
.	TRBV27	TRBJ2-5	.	CASSLGPGWSRETQYF	TGTGCCAGCAGTTTAGGTCCGGGGTGGAGTAGAGAGACCCAGTACTTC
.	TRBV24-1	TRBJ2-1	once	CATSEQGGPLNEQFF	TGTGCCACCAGTGAACAGGGAGGGCCTCTCAATGAGCAGTTCTTC
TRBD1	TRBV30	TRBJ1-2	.	CAWNDRGWGYTF	TGTGCCTGGAACGACAGGGGCTGGGGCTACACCTTC
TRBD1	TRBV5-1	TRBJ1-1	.	CASSLAQGAPTEAFF	TGCGCCAGCAGCTTGGCACAGGGGGCGCCCACTGAAGCTTTCTTT
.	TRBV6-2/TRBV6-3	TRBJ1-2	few	CASSWASNYGYTF	TGTGCCAGCAGTTGGGCGTCTAACTATGGCTACACCTTC
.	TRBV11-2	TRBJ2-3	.	CASRWGPDTQYF	TGTGCCAGCAGGTGGGGCCCCGATACGCAGTATTTT
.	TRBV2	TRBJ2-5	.	CASSAQVGSYETQYF	TGTGCCAGCAGTGCACAGGTGGGCTCCTACGAGACCCAGTACTTC
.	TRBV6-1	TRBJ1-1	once	CASRQTGLRAFF	TGTGCCAGCAGGCAAACAGGGCTTAGGGCTTTCTTT
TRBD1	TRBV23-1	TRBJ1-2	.	CASSQVSDRLYYGYTF	TGCGCCAGCAGTCAAGTTTCGGACAGGCTTTACTATGGCTACACCTTC
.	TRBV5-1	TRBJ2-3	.	CASSLDTGLGTDTQYF	TGCGCCAGCAGCTTGGACACAGGGTTGGGTACAGATACGCAGTATTTT
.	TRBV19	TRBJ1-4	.	CASGTGQFYEKLFF	TGTGCCAGCGGAACAGGACAGTTTTATGAAAAACTGTTTTTT
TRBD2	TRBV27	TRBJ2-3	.	CASRAIPLRREYGDTQYF	TGTGCCAGCAGGGCGATCCCCCTACGGCGGGAGTATGGAGATACGCAGTATTTT
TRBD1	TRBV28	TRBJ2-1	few	CASGRGTGYLNEQFF	TGTGCCAGTGGTAGGGGGACAGGGTATCTCAATGAGCAGTTCTTC
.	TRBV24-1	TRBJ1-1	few	CASPRGTEAFF	TGTGCCAGCCCCCGGGGCACTGAAGCTTTCTTT